This TCR beta chain originates from a study of beta chain features in type 1 diabetes. The CDR3 consists of 16 residues. The ends lost 6 bases at V and 7 bases at J; junction bases unmatched: 14. Germline CDR1 SQVTM, CDR2 ANQGSEA. Every isolated RNA sample was fully reverse transcribed, so sequencing captured expressed TCRB transcripts. Some 3.3 million reads was the average for naive, central memory and regulatory T cell samples. The assay was immunoSEQ multiplex PCR, and TCRdb's table has in-frame clones only and misses some. The sample includes a few hundred thousand clones, about 25% of them seen just once. This clone was detected a few times.

This chain joins TRBV29-1 and TRBJ2-1; 11 bases are shared with TRBD2. Sample: central memory CD4+ T cells from blood. The sequence derives from a man aged 25 to 40 in good health. The CDR3 here is CSVSRFTSGRVNEQFF. CDR3 in DNA: TGCAGCGTGAGTCGATTTACTAGCGGGAGAGTTAATGAGCAGTTCTTC.